This TCR beta chain was found in a study of vaccination effects on CD4 cells after COVID-19 (dated by TCRdb to the early 2020s). For the study in its entirety: Two doses of either the BNT162b2 or the mRNA-1273 mRNA SARS-CoV-2 vaccine were administered to participants. Cultures from other donors in the study were sequenced with the Oncomine TCR Beta short-read assay on an Illumina iSeq 100. In a couple of convalescent patients, pre-vaccine samples were collected 16 days and one week ahead of the first dose, 142 and 148 days after COVID-19 diagnosis. The study compared SARS-CoV-2 spike-specific CD4+ TCR repertoires before and after mRNA vaccination in COVID-19 convalescent patients and infection-naive vaccine recipients. The full study included approximately nine COVID-19 convalescent patients and several SARS-CoV-2-naive healthy vaccine recipients. Findings and caveats that apply to the study as a whole: Both infection-induced and vaccine-induced clones contracted markedly at late post-vaccination timepoints, which is consistent with waning T cell responses. In convalescent patients, the post-vaccine spike-reactive repertoire was composed mainly of new vaccine-induced clones that were largely distinct from infection-induced clones. The study was limited by a small number of convalescent patients, and early post-infection timepoints were lacking.

The CDR3 goes from the cysteine to the phenylalanine over 17 residues. The retained sequence is limited to the CDR3, 51 bases, with the frame set at the first base. Unmatched junction bases come to 13, with V trimmed by 6 bases and J by 2 bases. The CDR1 and CDR2 encoded by the germline V gene are SGHDT and YYEEEE. To identify antigen-specific CD4+ T cell clonotypes by their expansion, the ViraFEST assay first stimulated PBMC with viral peptide pools and then applied TCR sequencing. After less than 13 days of culture, CD4+ T cells were isolated with the EasySep CD4+ T cell isolation kit. PCR-confirmed SARS-CoV-2 infection had occurred in convalescent patients between March and December 2020, before the Alpha, Beta and Delta variants emerged in the United States. Two million PBMC per well were cultured in IMDM with 5% human AB serum, around 10 IU/ml IL-2 and gentamicin, plus 10 ug/ml peptides. On days 3 and 7, half of the culture medium was replaced with fresh IL-2-containing medium. Unless noted otherwise, every peptide stimulation condition was cultured in triplicate wells. Using Ficoll-Paque Plus gradient centrifugation, PBMC were separated from whole blood and then either used fresh or cryopreserved at -140C. Genomic DNA was extracted from cultured CD4+ T cells with the QIAamp micro DNA kit.

Note on this clone: Its antigen is currently not known. Per-base qualities were not stored, and no clone one base away is much larger.

Libraries came from the immunoSEQ multiplex PCR assay. DNA from the cultured, isolated CD4+ T cells was subjected to TCR beta CDR3 sequencing. Processing in the source paper ran as follows. Non-productive TCR sequences were discarded, and reads were trimmed to the CDR3 region, with only CDR3s of 7 or more amino acids retained. The MANAFEST web app was used to identify antigen-specific clonotypes by comparing expansion in peptide wells with expansion in reference cultures. To be called positive, a clone needed expansion at FDR<0.05 compared with the reference and with all other wells, an odds ratio greater than 5, and a frequency greater than 0.1% in two replicate wells. A clonotype was called cross-reactive if it was significantly expanded both in SARS-CoV-2 spike wells and in at least one common cold coronavirus spike condition. CDR3 similarity was assessed by Levenshtein distance with the stringdist R package, and unrooted trees were built with ape in R 3.6.1. In its TCRdb copy, this immuneACCESS table keeps in-frame sequences only and misses some clones. Where compared with another copy, unresolved V genes explain less than half of these, and the others have no known cause. V and J calls and clone size are given by that table; D and trimming were obtained from the DNA. The sample table holds tens of thousands of clones, of which just under 75% were seen once. 30% to 40% of the sample goes to the ten largest clones.

Here the chain combines TRBV5-6 and TRBJ2-7, and TRBD1 aligns with 11 junction nucleotides. The TCR originated in a human donor who had a prior SARS-CoV-2 infection. The sample was CD4+ T cells from PBMCs cultured with a peptide pool, taken before COVID-19 vaccination. The CDR3 protein sequence reads: CASNILDRGLLPYEQYF. The DNA reads as follows: TGTGCCAGCAACATATTGGACAGGGGGCTGCTTCCCTACGAGCAGTACTTC.